These 5 T cell receptor beta chains originate from one sample sequenced in a study of T cell repertoires in cytomegalovirus infection. Their antigens are not known. TCRdb re-called the reads through MiXCR, storing one row per CDR3 protein. Among approximately 590,000 distinct CDR3 sequences listed, 40% were seen once. The sample was cultured PBMCs, taken from culture after CMV antigen stimulation. These receptors were taken from a human donor in good health (CMV status not recorded). Some clones in this sample may be carry-over from other donors' samples.

The J gene is TRBJ2-7, the V gene TRBV20-1; 12 bases align to TRBD1. This CDR3 spans 16 amino acids. With 7 bases clipped from V and 5 bases from J, the junction kept 15 bases outside the gene matches. Germline V gene data show CDR1 as DFQATT and CDR2 as SNEGSKA (reference sequence). CDR3 amino acids: CSVPPTGTGGYDEQYF. In nucleotides, the CDR3 is TGCAGTGTCCCTCCGACCGGGACAGGGGGCTATGACGAGCAGTACTTC.

V usage is TRBV2 and J usage is TRBJ1-2; 8 bases are shared with TRBD1. Trimming removed 6 bases from V and 7 bases from J; junction bases left unmatched: 7. Germline V gene lookup returns CDR1 SNHLY and CDR2 FYNNEI. There are 13 residues in the CDR3. The CDR3 loop reads CASREDRAPGYTF. In DNA form, the CDR3 reads TGTGCCAGCAGGGAGGACAGGGCCCCTGGCTACACCTTC.

The sample holds a few counts of this clonotype. This chain's CDR3 is CAWSQSGRGYDEQFF. CDR3 DNA: TGTGCCTGGAGTCAAAGCGGGAGGGGTTACGATGAGCAGTTCTTC. The genes are TRBV30 and TRBJ2-1; 10 positions match TRBD2. The CDR3 is 15 residues long. V shed 2 bases and J 8 bases; nucleotides not matched to a gene: 9. Germline loops: CDR1 GTSNPN, CDR2 SVGIG (reference sequence). The full variable domain, rest sourced from reference TRBV30 and TRBJ2-1, is SQTIHQWPATLVQPVGSPLSLECTVEGTSNPNLYWYRQAAGRGLQLLFYSVGIGQISSEVPQNLSASRPQDRQFILSSKKLLLSDSGFYLCAWSQSGRGYDEQFFGPGTRLTVL.

The sample holds a few counts of this clonotype. J is TRBJ2-7 and V is TRBV19; D might be TRBD1 (5 bases). CDR3 length: 13 residues. V lost 3 bases and J 2 bases, leaving 8 bases between the germline ends. Looked up from germline, CDR1 is LNHDA and CDR2 is SQIVND (reference sequence). The CDR3 here is CASSMSRAYEQYF. CDR3 DNA: TGTGCCAGTAGTATGAGCAGGGCCTACGAGCAGTACTTC.

The CDR3 region has the DNA TGCGCCAGCAGCTTGGGGGGGTGGGGGCAGTTCTTC. Protein sequence: CASSLGGWGQFF. This sequence joins TRBV5-1 and TRBJ2-1; the D call may be TRBD1 or TRBD2 (5 bases each). The ends were cut back, 0 bases at V and 12 bases at J, with 10 bases in the middle. Germline V gene data show CDR1 as SGHRS and CDR2 as YFSETQ. CDR3 size: 12 residues.